This T cell receptor beta chain was identified during a study of CD8 T cells in Susac syndrome. Trimming pared 1 base from V and 4 bases from J, leaving 12 bases between. The CDR3 runs to 14 residues. In germline, CDR1 is GTSNPN, CDR2 SVGIG (reference sequence). Study-level findings and limits: The study's TCR sequencing and HLA analysis drew on a certain number of individuals. That number was acknowledged as relatively small.

Reverse transcription of roughly 0.45 to 1 ug RNA used random hexamers. By means of immunoSEQ multiplex PCR, TCR beta CDR3 spanning 54 Vbeta and 13 Jbeta underwent amplification. TCRdb re-analysed the immunoSEQ multiplex PCR reads in MiXCR, keeping a single row per CDR3 protein. The repertoire consists of approximately 220,000 distinct CDR3 sequences, with 80% to 95% occurring once and the leading ten covering roughly 0.15%. The authors carried out high-throughput sequencing of TCR beta. They applied it to CD8+ and CD4+ T cells obtained from blood. The multiple sclerosis controls, all treatment-naive patients, had relapsing-remitting disease that was stable or active. A note on this clonotype: The antigen is undetermined.

The sample comprised CD8+ T cells from PBMCs. V is TRBV30 and J is TRBJ2-3; D unresolved. The TCR comes from a human donor with multiple sclerosis. This CDR3 reads CAWSEGITPDTQYF. DNA of the CDR3: TGTGCCTGGAGTGAGGGTATAACGCCAGATACGCAGTATTTT.